The subject of this entry is one T cell receptor beta chain. The germline V gene has CDR1 SGHNT and CDR2 YYREEE (reference sequence). The CDR3 covers 17 residues. V dropped 3 bases and J dropped 9; count of bases not matched to a gene: 15. The data belong to a study of blood T cell repertoires in COVID-19. Study-wide context: Specimens from acute and convalescent COVID-19 originated in the United States, Italy and Spain.

TCRdb keeps only in-frame clones here, not all; method: immunoSEQ multiplex PCR. The sample has 190,000 or so clones, roughly 80% seen once. The sequenced sample consisted of PBMCs or T cells enriched from blood (not recorded which). The rearrangement links TRBV5-4 to TRBJ2-1; TRBD2 aligns across 10 bases. The TCR originated in a man aged 40-49 years who had recovered from COVID-19. The CDR3 region has the DNA TGTGCCAGCAGCTCCGGACTCGCTAGCGGGAGATTCGGTGAGCAGTTCTTC. It is translated as CASSSGLASGRFGEQFF. The variable domain in full, with the rest retrieved from reference TRBV5-4 and TRBJ2-1, is ETGVTQSPTHLIKTRGQQVTLRCSSQSGHNTVSWYQQALGQGPQFIFQYYREEENGRGNFPPRFSGLQFPNYSSELNVNALELDDSALYLCASSSGLASGRFGEQFFGPGTRLTVL.